What follows is one T cell receptor (beta chain) and its context. Its cognate antigen is unknown. Combining iRepertoire HTBI primers with Arm-PCR of CDR3 regions, the authors built TCR beta libraries. In the study's own analysis: Samples jointly harbored 62 TRBV and about 15 TRBJ segments. Via MiXCR, TCRdb re-called the multiplex PCR reads, giving one row per CDR3 protein. These V and J calls derive from TCRdb rather than the authors' analysis. The repertoire holds fewer than 550,000 distinct CDR3 sequences, with around 15% as singletons. V was clipped by 3 bases and J by 0 bases, with 13 bases between them. The CDR3 is 16 residues long. The germline gives CDR1 SGHRS, CDR2 YFSETQ. The source of the sample is a study of regulatory T cells in long-lasting Graves disease. Study findings and constraints: Newly diagnosed patients had higher TCR diversity than persistent Graves' patients did. Persistent patients had a count of shared public clonotypes (around 2,700) that exceeded that of new patients (approximately 1,000).

Time point noted: newly diagnosed GD, antithyroid drugs for less than 3 months. Researchers made the TCR library from RNA that was extracted from PBMCs. In addition, the sample was reused for a study of T cells in Graves' hyperthyroidism and ophthalmopathy. This second study notes: Blood also contained most expanded thyroid clonotypes above 0.001.

Sequenced here: peripheral blood mononuclear cells (PBMCs), sampled at new diagnosis, from a patient treated with antithyroid drugs. The V and J genes are TRBV5-1 and TRBJ2-1; D not resolved. This TCR derives from a woman aged 35-60 years with Graves disease. The chain's CDR3 is CASSSYARVSYNEQFF. For the CDR3, the DNA is TGCGCCAGCAGCTCTTACGCCCGGGTCTCCTACAATGAGCAGTTCTTC.